The clone carrying this TCR beta chain has a single count. V lost 4 bases to trimming and J lost 5 bases; unmatched junction nucleotides: 3. CDR1 and CDR2 from the germline V gene are MNHEY and SVGAGI. CDR3 length equals 14 residues. The record originates from a study of blood T cell repertoires in COVID-19. The wider study: The United States, Italy and Spain provided the acute and convalescent COVID-19 samples. PBMCs, B-cell-depleted T cells, or T cells provided the cDNA or gDNA that made up the material.

As originally analysed: Reference gene primer amplification in the assay estimated nucleated cell counts. Method: immunoSEQ multiplex PCR; TCRdb's copy keeps in-frame clones and lacks some. From that table come the V and J calls and clone size; the DNA was used to work out D and trimming. The sample yields 80,000 to 95,000 clones, over 80% seen once. The chain couples TRBV6-5 to TRBJ2-1, with 9 positions matching TRBD1. This sequence originates from a woman over 75 with active or convalescent COVID-19. The sample taken for sequencing was peripheral blood. Here the CDR3 DNA reads TGTGCCAGCAGTTCTACAGGGGGCGACAATGAGCAGTTCTTC. Translation: CASSSTGGDNEQFF.